The TCR beta chain described here comes from a study of blood T cell repertoires in COVID-19. Whole-study context: Acute and convalescent COVID-19 specimens originated in the United States, Italy and Spain. T cells, B-cell-depleted T cells, or PBMCs provided the cDNA or gDNA that served as material.

Generated by immunoSEQ multiplex PCR, the TCRdb table keeps only in-frame clones and is missing some. This sample carries 350,000 to 550,000 clones, more than 85% of them seen once, and the ten largest clones take about 4.3%. There are 18 residues in the CDR3. The trim removed 2 bases at V and 1 base at J, leaving 15 bases unmatched. Germline V gene lookup returns CDR1 SGHRS and CDR2 YFSETQ. Sequences were obtained from peripheral blood. This chain joins TRBV5-1 and TRBJ2-7; 7 bases match TRBD1. This clonotype was obtained from a woman between 25 and 40 years old with acute or convalescent COVID-19. In nucleotides, the CDR3 is TGCGCCAGCAGCTTTGGGGGCTACTCCGGGACAGCTTCCTACGAGCAGTACTTC. It translates to CASSFGGYSGTASYEQYF.